The rows below give T cell receptor beta chains drawn from one sample of a study of OX40 agonist ivuxolimab in advanced cancers. The data were produced by immunoSEQ multiplex PCR, yet TCRdb's version contains in-frame clones alone and is incomplete. The sample contains tens of thousands of clones, approximately 88% of which appear only once. This specimen consisted of CD4+ or CD8+ T cells sorted from blood, obtained in a trial of the OX40 agonist ivuxolimab. These receptors came from an adult with an advanced solid tumor such as melanoma, head and neck, liver or kidney cancer. CDR3s include the opening cysteine and the closing phenylalanine or tryptophan. Each record gives: clone size, V gene, J gene, D gene, CDR3 DNA, CDR3 protein. The D gene is left open where the match is weak. Only part of the rows carry a size: once, few, many, or a class if the clone is expanded.

abundance: .; v_gene: TRBV5-4; j_gene: TRBJ2-3; d_gene: TRBD2; CDR3nt: TGTGCCAGCAGCTTGGGCCAGGGAGGGGATACGCAGTATTTT; CDR3aa: CASSLGQGGDTQYF
abundance: once; v_gene: TRBV29-1; j_gene: TRBJ2-2; d_gene: .; CDR3nt: TGCAGCGTTGCTCACACCGGGGAGCTGTTTTTT; CDR3aa: CSVAHTGELFF
abundance: .; v_gene: TRBV19; j_gene: TRBJ1-6; d_gene: .; CDR3nt: TGTGCCAGTAGTAGGCGGGCAGTACAGGATTCACCCCTCCACTTT; CDR3aa: CASSRRAVQDSPLHF
abundance: .; v_gene: TRBV19; j_gene: TRBJ1-5; d_gene: .; CDR3nt: TGTGCCAGTGGGGGGGTTGTGGGGAGCAATCAGCCCCAGCATTTT; CDR3aa: CASGGVVGSNQPQHF
abundance: .; v_gene: TRBV5-1; j_gene: TRBJ2-7; d_gene: TRBD1; CDR3nt: TGCGCCAGCAGCTTGGCACTGGGACAGGGATTGGGCGAGCAGTACTTC; CDR3aa: CASSLALGQGLGEQYF
abundance: .; v_gene: TRBV4-1; j_gene: TRBJ2-1; d_gene: .; CDR3nt: TGCGCCAGCAGCCAAGATAGGGGCGGGCCCAGAGAGCAGTTCTTC; CDR3aa: CASSQDRGGPREQFF
abundance: once; v_gene: TRBV5-1; j_gene: TRBJ1-4; d_gene: TRBD1; CDR3nt: TGCGCCAGCAGCCCAGGACAGGGGGCAGTCGAAAAACTGTTTTTT; CDR3aa: CASSPGQGAVEKLFF
abundance: .; v_gene: TRBV19; j_gene: TRBJ2-2; d_gene: .; CDR3nt: TGTGCCAGTAGACAAGGGCTTCACACCGGGGAGCTGTTTTTT; CDR3aa: CASRQGLHTGELFF
abundance: once; v_gene: TRBV6-1; j_gene: TRBJ2-5; d_gene: .; CDR3nt: TGTGCCAGCAGCCCAAGCGGAAATCGGGGAGAGACCCAGTACTTC; CDR3aa: CASSPSGNRGETQYF
abundance: .; v_gene: TRBV7-2; j_gene: TRBJ2-7; d_gene: .; CDR3nt: TGTGCCAGCAGCTTAGCGATGGGGGCGGACGAGCAGTACTTC; CDR3aa: CASSLAMGADEQYF
abundance: once; v_gene: TRBV28; j_gene: TRBJ1-5; d_gene: .; CDR3nt: TGTGCCAGCAGTGCGTGGCAGGTGGGGCCCCAGCATTTT; CDR3aa: CASSAWQVGPQHF
abundance: .; v_gene: TRBV2; j_gene: TRBJ1-5; d_gene: .; CDR3nt: TGTGCCAGCAGTGAAGCAGTGGAACAGCCCCAGCATTTT; CDR3aa: CASSEAVEQPQHF
abundance: .; v_gene: TRBV2; j_gene: TRBJ1-4; d_gene: .; CDR3nt: TGTGCCAGCAGTGAAGGATGGGGGGGGTGGAATGAAAAACTGTTTTTT; CDR3aa: CASSEGWGGWNEKLFF
abundance: .; v_gene: TRBV29-1; j_gene: TRBJ1-1; d_gene: .; CDR3nt: TGCACCGGCCGGCAGGGAGAGACTGAAGCTTTCTTT; CDR3aa: CTGRQGETEAFF
abundance: .; v_gene: TRBV15; j_gene: TRBJ2-5; d_gene: TRBD2; CDR3nt: TGTGCCACCCGACGAGGACTAGCTTGGGAGACCCAGTACTTC; CDR3aa: CATRRGLAWETQYF
abundance: .; v_gene: TRBV7-6; j_gene: TRBJ1-1; d_gene: .; CDR3nt: TGTGCCAGCAGCTTATGGGGGAACACTGAAGCTTTCTTT; CDR3aa: CASSLWGNTEAFF
abundance: .; v_gene: TRBV21-1; j_gene: TRBJ2-3; d_gene: .; CDR3nt: TGTGCCAGTCCGGGGCTAGCGGGGGTTACAGATACGCAGTATTTT; CDR3aa: CASPGLAGVTDTQYF
abundance: .; v_gene: TRBV9; j_gene: TRBJ2-3; d_gene: .; CDR3nt: TGTGCCAGCAGCGTAGCCGCAGATACGCAGTATTTT; CDR3aa: CASSVAADTQYF
abundance: once; v_gene: TRBV19; j_gene: TRBJ1-4; d_gene: .; CDR3nt: TGTGCCAGTAGTATCCGAGGGGCTGGTAATGAAAAACTGTTTTTT; CDR3aa: CASSIRGAGNEKLFF
abundance: .; v_gene: TRBV28; j_gene: TRBJ1-5; d_gene: .; CDR3nt: TGTGCCAGCAGTGTTCCGGGTCAGCCCCAGCATTTT; CDR3aa: CASSVPGQPQHF
abundance: .; v_gene: TRBV6-6; j_gene: TRBJ1-1; d_gene: .; CDR3nt: TGTGCCAGCAGCCGGACGGAGGCTGAAGCTTTCTTT; CDR3aa: CASSRTEAEAFF
abundance: .; v_gene: TRBV11-2; j_gene: TRBJ1-1; d_gene: .; CDR3nt: TGTGCCAGCAGCTTAGATCCGACAGGTAGTACTGAAGCTTTCTTT; CDR3aa: CASSLDPTGSTEAFF
abundance: .; v_gene: TRBV13; j_gene: TRBJ2-5; d_gene: .; CDR3nt: TGTGCCAGCAGCTTAGCGGAAGAGGGGGAGACCCAGTACTTC; CDR3aa: CASSLAEEGETQYF
abundance: .; v_gene: TRBV11-2; j_gene: TRBJ2-2; d_gene: TRBD1; CDR3nt: TGTGCCAGCACCAGGGGGTTGACCGGGGAGCTGTTTTTT; CDR3aa: CASTRGLTGELFF
abundance: .; v_gene: TRBV28; j_gene: TRBJ1-5; d_gene: .; CDR3nt: TGTGCCAGCAGTTTGGGTAGACAGCCCCAGCATTTT; CDR3aa: CASSLGRQPQHF
abundance: .; v_gene: TRBV4-1; j_gene: TRBJ2-2; d_gene: TRBD1; CDR3nt: TGCGCCAGCAGCCACTCGACAAGTTACAGGGGTTCCGGGGAGCTGTTTTTT; CDR3aa: CASSHSTSYRGSGELFF
abundance: .; v_gene: TRBV19; j_gene: TRBJ1-3; d_gene: .; CDR3nt: TGTGCCAATAGCCCCAATGGGGGGCTAGGAAACACCATATATTTT; CDR3aa: CANSPNGGLGNTIYF